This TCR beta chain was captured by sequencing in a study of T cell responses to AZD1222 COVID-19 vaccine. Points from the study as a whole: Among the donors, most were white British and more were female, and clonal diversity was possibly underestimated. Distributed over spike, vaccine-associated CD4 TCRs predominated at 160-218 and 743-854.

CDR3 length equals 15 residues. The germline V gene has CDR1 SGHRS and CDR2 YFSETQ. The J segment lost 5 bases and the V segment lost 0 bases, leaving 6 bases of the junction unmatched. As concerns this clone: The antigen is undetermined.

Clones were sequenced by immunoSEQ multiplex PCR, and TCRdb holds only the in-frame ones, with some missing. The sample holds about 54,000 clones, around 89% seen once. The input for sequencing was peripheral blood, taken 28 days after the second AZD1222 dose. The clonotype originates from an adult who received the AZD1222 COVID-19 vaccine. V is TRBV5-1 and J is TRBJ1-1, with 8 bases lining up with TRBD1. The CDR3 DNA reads TGCGCCAGCAGCTTGGACGGACAGGGCGGTACTGAAGCTTTCTTT. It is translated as CASSLDGQGGTEAFF.